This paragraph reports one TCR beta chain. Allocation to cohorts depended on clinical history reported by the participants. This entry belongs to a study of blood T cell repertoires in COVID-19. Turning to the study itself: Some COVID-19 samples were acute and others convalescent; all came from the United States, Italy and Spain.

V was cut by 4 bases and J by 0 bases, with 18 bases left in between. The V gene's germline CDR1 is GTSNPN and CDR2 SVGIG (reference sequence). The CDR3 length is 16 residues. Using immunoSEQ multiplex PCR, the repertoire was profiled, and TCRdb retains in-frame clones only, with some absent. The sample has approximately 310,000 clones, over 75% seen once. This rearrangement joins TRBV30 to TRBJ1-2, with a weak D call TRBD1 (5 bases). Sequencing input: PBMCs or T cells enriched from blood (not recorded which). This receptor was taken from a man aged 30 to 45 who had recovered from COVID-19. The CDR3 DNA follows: TGTGCCTGGATCCCATTGGGGGGACTTGCTAACTATGGCTACACCTTC. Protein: CAWIPLGGLANYGYTF.